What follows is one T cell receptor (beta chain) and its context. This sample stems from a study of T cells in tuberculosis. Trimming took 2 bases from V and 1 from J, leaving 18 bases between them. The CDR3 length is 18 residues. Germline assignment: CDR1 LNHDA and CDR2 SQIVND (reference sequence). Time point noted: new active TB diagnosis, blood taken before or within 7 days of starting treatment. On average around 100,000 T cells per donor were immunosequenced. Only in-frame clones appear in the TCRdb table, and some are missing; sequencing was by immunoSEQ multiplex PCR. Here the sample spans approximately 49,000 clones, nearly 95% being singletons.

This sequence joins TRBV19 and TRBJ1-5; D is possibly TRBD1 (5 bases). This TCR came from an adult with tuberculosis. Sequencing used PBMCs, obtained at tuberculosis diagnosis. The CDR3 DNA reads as TGTGCCAGTAGTATATCTCAGGGTTTGGGAGGGAGCAATCAGCCCCAGCATTTT. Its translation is CASSISQGLGGSNQPQHF.